This is a list of T cell receptor beta chains from one sample in a study of post-analysis software for immune sequencing data. TCRdb processed the PCR reads anew with MiXCR; each CDR3 protein has one entry. Here the sample spans fewer than 850,000 distinct CDR3 sequences, roughly 29% being singletons. Sequencing used blood. These receptors all come from a girl aged 10 to 17 with multiple sclerosis. Both conserved end residues are part of each CDR3. Fields, in order: J gene, V gene, clone size, D gene, CDR3 protein, CDR3 DNA. The D gene is left open where the match is weak. Only part of the rows carry a size: once, few, many, or a class if the clone is expanded.

>TRBJ1-5|TRBV20-1|NA|NA
CSASPLRVHSNQPQHF
TGCAGTGCTAGCCCTCTACGGGTACATAGCAATCAGCCCCAGCATTTT
>TRBJ1-5|TRBV7-2|few|NA
CASSLESGSDKPQHF
TGTGCCAGCAGCTTAGAATCAGGGTCGGACAAGCCCCAGCATTTT
>TRBJ2-7|TRBV3-1|NA|TRBD2
CASSSRRAASGRSEQYF
TGTGCCAGCAGCTCAAGAAGGGCGGCTAGCGGGAGGTCTGAGCAGTACTTC
>TRBJ2-1|TRBV29-1|many|NA
CSVEDRYNEQFF
TGCAGCGTTGAAGACAGATACAATGAGCAGTTCTTC
>TRBJ1-2|TRBV20-1|few|NA
CSASPSRQVGNYGYTF
TGCAGTGCTAGTCCCTCCCGACAGGTTGGGAACTATGGCTACACCTTC
>TRBJ2-7|TRBV12-3/TRBV12-4|NA|NA
CASTGHNSYEQYF
TGTGCCAGCACGGGACACAATTCCTACGAGCAGTACTTC
>TRBJ2-3|TRBV2|NA|NA
CATRLDGTDTQYF
TGTGCCACCCGACTCGATGGGACAGATACGCAGTATTTT
>TRBJ2-1|TRBV20-1|NA|NA
CSARDLGGVEQFF
TGCAGTGCTAGAGATCTGGGGGGCGTTGAGCAGTTCTTC
>TRBJ2-7|TRBV6-6|NA|NA
CASGAGTYEQYF
TGTGCCAGCGGGGCGGGGACCTACGAGCAGTACTTC
>TRBJ2-7|TRBV7-9|NA|TRBD1
CASSAPGQFSYEQYF
TGTGCCAGCAGCGCCCCGGGACAGTTTTCTTACGAGCAGTACTTC
>TRBJ2-1|TRBV10-3|NA|NA
CATGLVAESYNEQFF
TGTGCCACGGGATTGGTAGCGGAGAGCTACAATGAGCAGTTCTTC
>TRBJ2-1|TRBV27|few|TRBD1
CASSLVGQSNEQFF
TGTGCCAGCAGTTTAGTGGGACAGTCCAATGAGCAGTTCTTC